A single T cell receptor beta chain is shown here with its context. The data were taken from a study of blood T cell repertoires in COVID-19. Study background: T cells, B-cell-depleted T cells, or PBMCs provided the cDNA or gDNA that served as material.

Data came from immunoSEQ multiplex PCR; TCRdb stores just in-frame clones and leaves some out. The table includes some 150,000 clones, approximately 80% detected once. V lost 4 bases and J lost 1; bases outside the gene matches: 6. Per the germline V gene, CDR1 is SGDLS and CDR2 is YYNGEE. There are 15 residues in the CDR3. The chain links TRBV9 to TRBJ1-1; 8 nucleotides line up with TRBD1. This receptor was taken from a woman in her sixties with COVID-19, enrolled during active disease. The specimen was peripheral blood. CDR3 coding DNA: TGTGCCAGCAGCCCCGTGGGGACAGGGAACACTGAAGCTTTCTTT. Translated: CASSPVGTGNTEAFF.